A selection of T cell receptor beta chains follows, all from one sample in a study of cytomegalovirus exposure and HLA in healthy donors. Some clones are missing from TCRdb's copy, which holds only in-frame ones; the method was immunoSEQ multiplex PCR. The repertoire holds roughly 120,000 clones, with about 80% as singletons. Input material: PBMCs. These receptors all come from a human donor in good health. Each CDR3 is given with its conserved first and last residue. D genes are given only for firm matches.

TGCGCCAGCGGCCTCGACAGCTACGAGCAGTACTTC,CASGLDSYEQYF,.,TRBV5-1,TRBJ2-7
TGCGCCAGCAGCCCAAGGACAGCGGACTACGAGCAGTACTTC,CASSPRTADYEQYF,.,TRBV5-1,TRBJ2-7
TGTGCCAGCAGTTTAAGCAGGGCAAGGGATACGCAGTATTTT,CASSLSRARDTQYF,.,TRBV27,TRBJ2-3
TGTGCCAGCTCACTTCCTATAGTACCCTACGAGCAGTACTTC,CASSLPIVPYEQYF,.,TRBV18,TRBJ2-7
TGTGCCAGCAGTCCGAACAGGGGGCTGCGGCAGCCCCAGCATTTT,CASSPNRGLRQPQHF,TRBD1,TRBV6-5,TRBJ1-5
TGTGCCATCGTACAGTTTTACCAAACCTCTGGGGCCAACGTCCTGACTTTC,CAIVQFYQTSGANVLTF,.,TRBV2,TRBJ2-6
TGTGCCAGCAGGAAAGGACTAGCCCGTGCCGATACGCAGTATTTT,CASRKGLARADTQYF,TRBD2,TRBV2,TRBJ2-3
TGTGCCAGCCAGGGATCCAATGAGCAGTTCTTC,CASQGSNEQFF,.,TRBV5-4,TRBJ2-1
TGTGCCAGCAGCTTGGTAACGGGGTTCACAGATACGCAGTATTTT,CASSLVTGFTDTQYF,.,TRBV5-6,TRBJ2-3
TGTGCCAGCGAACTTACAGGGAACACCGGGGAGCTGTTTTTT,CASELTGNTGELFF,.,TRBV2,TRBJ2-2
TGTGCCAGCAGTGAAGGGAGGGTTAGCGCTTTAGCCAAAAACATTCAGTACTTC,CASSEGRVSALAKNIQYF,.,TRBV2,TRBJ2-4
TGTGCCAGCAGCGGGGGGACAGGGGCCGGTGAGCAGTTCTTC,CASSGGTGAGEQFF,TRBD1,TRBV5-6,TRBJ2-1
TGTGCCAGCAGCTATGAAGCCCTTCTCTCTGGAAACACCATATATTTT,CASSYEALLSGNTIYF,.,TRBV9,TRBJ1-3